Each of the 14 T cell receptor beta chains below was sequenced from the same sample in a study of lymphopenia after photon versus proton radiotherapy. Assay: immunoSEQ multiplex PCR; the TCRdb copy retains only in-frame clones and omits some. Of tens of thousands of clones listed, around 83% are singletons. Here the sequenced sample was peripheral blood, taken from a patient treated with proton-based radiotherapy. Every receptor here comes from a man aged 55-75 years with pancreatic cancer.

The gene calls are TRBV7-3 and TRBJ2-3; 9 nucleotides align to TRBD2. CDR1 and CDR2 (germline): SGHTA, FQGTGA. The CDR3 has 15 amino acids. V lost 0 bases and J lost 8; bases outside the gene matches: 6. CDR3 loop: CASSLTSGSVGTQYF. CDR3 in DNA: TGTGCCAGCAGCTTAACTAGCGGGAGTGTTGGTACGCAGTATTTT. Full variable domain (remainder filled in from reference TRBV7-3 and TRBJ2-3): GAGVSQTPSNKVTEKGKYVELRCDPISGHTALYWYRQSLGQGPEFLIYFQGTGAADDSGLPNDRFFAVRPEGSVSTLKIQRTERGDSAVYLCASSLTSGSVGTQYFGPGTRLTVL.

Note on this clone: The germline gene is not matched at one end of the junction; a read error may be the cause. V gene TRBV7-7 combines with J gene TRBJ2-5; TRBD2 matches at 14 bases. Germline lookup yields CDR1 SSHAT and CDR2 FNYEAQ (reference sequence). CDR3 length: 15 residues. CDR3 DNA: TGTGCTAGCAGCCTGGGACTAGCGGGAGTAGAGACCCAGTACTTC. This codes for CASSLGLAGVETQYF.

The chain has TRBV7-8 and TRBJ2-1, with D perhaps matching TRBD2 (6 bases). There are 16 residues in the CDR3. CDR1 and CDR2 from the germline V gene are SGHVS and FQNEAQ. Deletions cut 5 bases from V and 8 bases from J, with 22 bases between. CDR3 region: CASSLTWWRERDEQFF. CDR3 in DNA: TGTGCCAGCAGCCTGACCTGGTGGCGGGAAAGGGATGAGCAGTTCTTC.

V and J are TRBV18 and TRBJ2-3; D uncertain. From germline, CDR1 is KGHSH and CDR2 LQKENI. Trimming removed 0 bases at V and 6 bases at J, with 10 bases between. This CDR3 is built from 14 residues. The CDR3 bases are TGTGCCAGCTCACCACCGTCGTTAGGGGATACGCAGTATTTT. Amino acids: CASSPPSLGDTQYF. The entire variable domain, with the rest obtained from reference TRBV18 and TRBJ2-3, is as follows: NAGVMQNPRHLVRRRGQEARLRCSPMKGHSHVYWYRQLPEEGLKFMVYLQKENIIDESGMPKERFSAEFPKEGPSILRIQQVVRGDSAAYFCASSPPSLGDTQYFGPGTRLTVL.

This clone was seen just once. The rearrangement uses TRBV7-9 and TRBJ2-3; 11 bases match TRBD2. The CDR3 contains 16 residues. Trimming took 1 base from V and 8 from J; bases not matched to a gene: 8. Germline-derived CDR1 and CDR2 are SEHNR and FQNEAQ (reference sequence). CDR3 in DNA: TGTGCCAGCAGCTTAGGCCTAGCGGGAGGTGCAGGTACGCAGTATTTT. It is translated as CASSLGLAGGAGTQYF. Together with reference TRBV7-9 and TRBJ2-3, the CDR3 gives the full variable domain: DTGVSQNPRHKITKRGQNVTFRCDPISEHNRLYWYRQTLGQGPEFLTYFQNEAQLEKSRLLSDRFSAERPKGSFSTLEIQRTEQGDSAMYLCASSLGLAGGAGTQYFGPGTRLTVL.

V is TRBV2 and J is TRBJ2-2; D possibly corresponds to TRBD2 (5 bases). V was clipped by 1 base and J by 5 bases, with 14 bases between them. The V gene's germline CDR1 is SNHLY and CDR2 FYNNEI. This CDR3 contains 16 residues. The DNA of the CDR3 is TGTGCCAGCAGTGAAGTTCGTGGGAGATTGACCGGGGAGCTGTTTTTT. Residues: CASSEVRGRLTGELFF.

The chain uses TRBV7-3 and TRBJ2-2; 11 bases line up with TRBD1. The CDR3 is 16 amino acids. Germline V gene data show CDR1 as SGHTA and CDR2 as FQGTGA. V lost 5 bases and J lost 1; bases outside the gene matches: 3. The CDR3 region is CASSPGTGGNTGELFF. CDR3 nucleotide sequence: TGTGCCAGCAGCCCCGGGACAGGGGGGAACACCGGGGAGCTGTTTTTT. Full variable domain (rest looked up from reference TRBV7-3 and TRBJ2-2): GAGVSQTPSNKVTEKGKYVELRCDPISGHTALYWYRQSLGQGPEFLIYFQGTGAADDSGLPNDRFFAVRPEGSVSTLKIQRTERGDSAVYLCASSPGTGGNTGELFFGEGSRLTVL.

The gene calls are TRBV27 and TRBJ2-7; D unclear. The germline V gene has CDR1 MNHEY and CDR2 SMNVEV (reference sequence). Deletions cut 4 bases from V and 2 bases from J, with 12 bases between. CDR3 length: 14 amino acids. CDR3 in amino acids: CASSYSGMPYEQYF. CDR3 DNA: TGTGCCAGCAGTTATAGTGGAATGCCCTACGAGCAGTACTTC.

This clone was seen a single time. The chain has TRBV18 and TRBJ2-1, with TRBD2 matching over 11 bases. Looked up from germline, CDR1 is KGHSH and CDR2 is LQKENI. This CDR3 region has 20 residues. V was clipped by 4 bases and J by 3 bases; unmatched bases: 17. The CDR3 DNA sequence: TGTGCCAGCTCACTTTATCGTATAGCGGGAGGGCCATCTCGCTACAATGAGCAGTTCTTC. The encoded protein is CASSLYRIAGGPSRYNEQFF. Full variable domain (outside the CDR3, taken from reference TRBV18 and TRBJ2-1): NAGVMQNPRHLVRRRGQEARLRCSPMKGHSHVYWYRQLPEEGLKFMVYLQKENIIDESGMPKERFSAEFPKEGPSILRIQQVVRGDSAAYFCASSLYRIAGGPSRYNEQFFGPGTRLTVL.

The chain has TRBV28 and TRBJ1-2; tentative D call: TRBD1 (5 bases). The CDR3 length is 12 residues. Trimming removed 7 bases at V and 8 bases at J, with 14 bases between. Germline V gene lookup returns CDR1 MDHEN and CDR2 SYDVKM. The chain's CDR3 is CASTSGTWGYTF. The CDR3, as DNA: TGTGCCAGCACCTCCGGGACCTGGGGCTACACCTTC.

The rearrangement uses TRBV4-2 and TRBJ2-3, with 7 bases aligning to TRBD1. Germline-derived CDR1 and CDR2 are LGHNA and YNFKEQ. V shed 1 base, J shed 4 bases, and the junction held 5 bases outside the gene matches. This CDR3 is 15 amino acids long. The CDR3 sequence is CASSQAAGGSDTQYF. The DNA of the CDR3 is TGTGCCAGCAGCCAAGCCGCAGGGGGTTCAGATACGCAGTATTTT.

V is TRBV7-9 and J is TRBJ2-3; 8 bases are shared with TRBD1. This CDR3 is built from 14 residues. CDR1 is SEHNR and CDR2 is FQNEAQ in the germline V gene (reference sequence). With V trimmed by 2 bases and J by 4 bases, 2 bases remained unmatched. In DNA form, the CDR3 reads TGTGCCAGCAGCTTATCAGGGGGCCCAGATACGCAGTATTTT. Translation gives CASSLSGGPDTQYF.

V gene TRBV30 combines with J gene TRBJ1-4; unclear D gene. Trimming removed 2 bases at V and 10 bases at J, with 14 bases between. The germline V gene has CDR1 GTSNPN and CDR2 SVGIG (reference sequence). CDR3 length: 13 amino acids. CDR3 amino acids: CAWSFGVDGKLFF. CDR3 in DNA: TGTGCCTGGAGTTTCGGGGTGGATGGAAAACTGTTTTTT.

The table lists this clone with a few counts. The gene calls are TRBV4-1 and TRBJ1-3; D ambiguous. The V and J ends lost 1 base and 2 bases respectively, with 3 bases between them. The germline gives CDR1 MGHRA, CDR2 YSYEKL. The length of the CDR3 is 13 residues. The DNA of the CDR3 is TGCGCCAGCAGCCAAGGGCCTGGAAACACCATATATTTT. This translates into CASSQGPGNTIYF.